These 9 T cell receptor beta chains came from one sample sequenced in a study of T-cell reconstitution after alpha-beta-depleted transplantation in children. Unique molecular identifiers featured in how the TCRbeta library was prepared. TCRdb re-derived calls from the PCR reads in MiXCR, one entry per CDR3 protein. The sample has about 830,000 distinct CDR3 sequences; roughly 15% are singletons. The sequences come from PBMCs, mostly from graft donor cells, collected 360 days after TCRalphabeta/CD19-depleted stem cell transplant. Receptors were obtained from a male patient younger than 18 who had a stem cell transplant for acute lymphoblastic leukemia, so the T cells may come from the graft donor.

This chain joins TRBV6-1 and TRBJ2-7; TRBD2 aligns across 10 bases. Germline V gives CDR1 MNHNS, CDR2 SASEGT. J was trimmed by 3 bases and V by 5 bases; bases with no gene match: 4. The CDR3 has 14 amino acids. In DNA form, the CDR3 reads TGTGCCAGCAGTCTAGCGGGGGCCCACTACGAGCAGTACTTC. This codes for CASSLAGAHYEQYF.

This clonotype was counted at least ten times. CDR3 coding DNA: TGTGCCAGTAGTATAACGGGGCATGCGGACGAGCAGTACTTC. It yields the protein CASSITGHADEQYF. V usage is TRBV19 and J usage is TRBJ2-7; D possibly uses TRBD1 or TRBD2 (5 bases each). V lost 2 bases and J lost 5, with 13 bases in between. Germline values: CDR1 LNHDA, CDR2 SQIVND (reference sequence). CDR3 length: 14 residues.

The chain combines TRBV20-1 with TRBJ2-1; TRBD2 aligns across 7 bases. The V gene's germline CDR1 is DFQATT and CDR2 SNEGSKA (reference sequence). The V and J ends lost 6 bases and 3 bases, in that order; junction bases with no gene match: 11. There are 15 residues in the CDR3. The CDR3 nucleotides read TGCAGTGCCGCCACCCTAGCGGCCCGCTACAATGAGCAGTTCTTC. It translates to CSAATLAARYNEQFF.

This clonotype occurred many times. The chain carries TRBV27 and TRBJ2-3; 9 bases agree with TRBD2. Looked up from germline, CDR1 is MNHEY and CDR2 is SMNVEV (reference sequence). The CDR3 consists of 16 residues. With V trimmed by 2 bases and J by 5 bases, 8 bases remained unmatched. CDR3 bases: TGTGCCAGCAGTTTAACGGTAGCGGGAGCCCTAGATACGCAGTATTTT. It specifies CASSLTVAGALDTQYF.

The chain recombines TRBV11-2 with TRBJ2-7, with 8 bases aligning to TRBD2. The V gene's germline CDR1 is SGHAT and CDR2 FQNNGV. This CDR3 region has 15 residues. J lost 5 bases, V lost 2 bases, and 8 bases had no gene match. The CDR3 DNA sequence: TGTGCCAGCAGCTTAAGTACTAGCGGAACCAACGAGCAGTACTTC. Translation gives CASSLSTSGTNEQYF.

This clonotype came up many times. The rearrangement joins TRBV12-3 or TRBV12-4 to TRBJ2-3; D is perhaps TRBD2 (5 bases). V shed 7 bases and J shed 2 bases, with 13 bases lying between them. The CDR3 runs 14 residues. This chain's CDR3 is CASIIGGVTDTQYF. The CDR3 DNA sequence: TGTGCCAGCATAATAGGAGGAGTCACAGATACGCAGTATTTT.

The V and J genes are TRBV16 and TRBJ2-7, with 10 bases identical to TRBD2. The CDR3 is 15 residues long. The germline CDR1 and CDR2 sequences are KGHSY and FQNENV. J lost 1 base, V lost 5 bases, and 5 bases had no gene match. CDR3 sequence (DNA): TGTGCCAGCAGCTCCAGCGGGAGGGGATCCTACGAGCAGTACTTC. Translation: CASSSSGRGSYEQYF.

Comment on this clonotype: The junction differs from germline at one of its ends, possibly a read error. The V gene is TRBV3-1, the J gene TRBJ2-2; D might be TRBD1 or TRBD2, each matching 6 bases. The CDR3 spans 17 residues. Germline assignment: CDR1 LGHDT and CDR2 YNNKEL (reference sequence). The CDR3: CACSFAWGALNTGELFF. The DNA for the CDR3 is TGTGCCTGCAGCTTTGCGTGGGGGGCCCTTAACACCGGGGAGCTGTTTTTT.

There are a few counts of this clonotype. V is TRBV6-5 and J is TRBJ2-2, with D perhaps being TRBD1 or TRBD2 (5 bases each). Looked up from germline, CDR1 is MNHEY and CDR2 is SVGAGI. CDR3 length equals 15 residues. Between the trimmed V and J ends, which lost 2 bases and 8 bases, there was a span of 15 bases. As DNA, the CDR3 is TGTGCCAGCAGTTACGGTTGGCCGGGGCGGGGGGAGCTGTTTTTT. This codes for CASSYGWPGRGELFF.